This T cell receptor beta chain is drawn from a study of blood T cell repertoires in COVID-19. On the study more broadly: Donors in the United States, Italy and Spain gave samples during acute or convalescent COVID-19.

Enrolled during active infection, Seattle patients were then followed longitudinally. As handled by the study authors: Estimated nucleated cell counts came from reference gene primer amplification. TCRdb keeps only in-frame clones here, not all; method: immunoSEQ multiplex PCR. V, J and clone size are those of that table, while D and trimming were read from the DNA. The sample shows about 210,000 clones, roughly 85% of them seen only once. Sequencing input: peripheral blood. The sequence was collected from a woman aged 70-85 years with COVID-19, enrolled during active disease.

CDR3 in DNA: TGTGCCAGCAGCCCCCCTAGGAGGGGTGGTGAAGAGACCCAGTACTTC. Encoded protein: CASSPPRRGGEETQYF. The V and J genes are TRBV7-2 and TRBJ2-5, with D possibly being TRBD2 (6 bases). The ends were cut back, 5 bases at V and 3 bases at J, with 19 bases in the middle. The CDR3 loop spans 16 amino acids. Germline V CDR1 and CDR2: SGHTA, FQGNSA. Filled out from reference TRBV7-2 and TRBJ2-5, the complete variable domain reads GAGVSQSPSNKVTEKGKDVELRCDPISGHTALYWYRQSLGQGLEFLIYFQGNSAPDKSGLPSDRFSAERTGGSVSTLTIQRTQQEDSAVYLCASSPPRRGGEETQYFGPGTRLLVL.